Included here is one T cell receptor beta chain sequence, with context. Its antigen remains unidentified. A read error may account for a junction end that differs from germline. Using a constant-region primer and ProtoScript II reverse transcriptase, TCRbeta-specific cDNA was reverse-transcribed from approximately 500 ng total RNA. Construction of the TCRbeta libraries relied on three nested rounds of multiplex PCR, following a slightly modified ARM-PCR procedure. Multiplex TRBV1-TRBV30 forward primers and a Cbeta reverse primer were used in the first two PCR rounds, each of which was run for 10 to 11 cycles. Sample barcodes and Illumina adapters were added in a final 25-cycle PCR with Deep VentR polymerase. Before sequencing, amplicons of 200-500 bp were gel-purified using a QIAquick gel extraction kit. An Illumina HiSeq 2500 was used to sequence the TCRbeta amplicons, generating 250-bp paired-end reads. The source study handled its data this way. Quality trimming of reads was performed with Trimmomatic v0.33, and paired reads were merged with FLASH v1.2.11 so that full CDR3 sequences could be recovered. V, D and J germline segments were assigned to the rearranged TCRbeta sequences using MiGEC v1.2.1b. Clonotype statistics and Shannon-Wiener diversity indices were computed with VDJtools v1.0.0. Except for diversity analysis, only each sample's 250 most abundant clonotypes were used in subsequent analyses to reduce sampling bias. The public reads were reprocessed in TCRdb via fastp at Q25 and MiXCR, keeping in-frame beta chains. Entries are consolidated by CDR3 protein sequence, retaining the most common genes and DNA. The V and J calls, along with clone size, are taken from TCRdb and not from the paper's own processing. The sample includes 99,000 or so distinct CDR3 sequences, with 69% observed a single time. Jointly, the top ten make up 7.5% to 10% of the sample.

Without any cell sorting, total RNA and DNA were extracted together from about 20-30 mg of bulk tissue using the AllPrep DNA/RNA mini kit. About five patients with histopathologically diagnosed primary liver carcinoma underwent surgical resection in China between November 2015 and 2016. At the time of sampling, the patients were treatment-naive and had chronic HBV infection. Five spatially separated regions were sampled per tumor: superior, inferior, left-lateral and right-lateral poles, plus the tumor centre. According to histology, viable tumor cells made up more than 90% of every tumor sample. Fresh tumor and adjacent tissue pieces were bisected; one half was stored in RNAlater at -80°C, the other sent for histology. This specimen comes from a study of tumor-infiltrating lymphocytes in primary liver carcinoma (dated by TCRdb to about 2017). A note on the overall study: Hepatocellular carcinoma (four) or combined HCC and intrahepatic cholangiocarcinoma (one) was present in the five patients, who were three men and two women aged 30 to 69 years. Reproducibility between technical replicate repertoires was high, with correlation coefficients above 0.98 and mean shared-clone rates approximately 0.91. Across five regions of each liver tumor, along with adjacent normal tissue and blood, the study brought together TCRbeta repertoire sequencing, expression microarrays and whole-exome sequencing. Each sample produced roughly 3.65 to 8 million productive TCRbeta reads, and read depth showed no significant difference between tissue types. The five patients had tumors of stage T1-T3 N0M0, with maximum diameters ranging from about 4 to 11 cm. To link TCRbeta repertoire diversity to the local molecular phenotype, the approximately 23 tumor region samples were profiled with Agilent mRNA microarrays. A total of 35 or so specimens from 5 patients went through TCRbeta repertoire sequencing, namely 25 tumor regions, 5 adjacent noncancerous liver tissues and 5 peripheral blood samples.

Overall study results and their limits: Because sequencing covered only the TCR beta chain and unpaired alpha chains were not captured, true repertoire diversity is likely underestimated. Pairs of tumor regions showed greater repertoire overlap (mean approximately 35%) than tumor-adjacent pairs (around 17%) or tumor-blood pairs (approximately 15%), which is consistent with antigen-driven expansion. Compared with blood, tumors had a significantly larger share of the repertoire taken up by the top 250 clones (p = 0.039). With just four or five patients in the study, the authors point out that the findings should be validated in a larger study. Only about 8-24% of top clones were present in all five regions of a tumor, suggesting spatial heterogeneity of tumor-infiltrating T cells. Since the samples were bulk and unsorted, there was no way to compare CD4+ and CD8+ T cell repertoires.

The CDR3, cysteine through phenylalanine, is 12 amino acids long. Here the CDR3 DNA is all that survives: 36 bases in frame from base 1. Looking up the germline V gene yields CDR1 MNHEY and CDR2 SVGAGI. Recombination linked TRBV6-5 to TRBJ1-1, with 7 middle bases fitting TRBD1. This receptor was identified in a woman between 55 and 75 years old with primary liver carcinoma and hepatitis B virus infection. Sequencing input: liver tumor tissue from sampling region 5. This sample's cell subset or site label indicates: tumor region T5, tumor centre. The sequenced DNA: TGTGTCAGCAGACGGGACAGTTCTGAAGCCTTCTTT. Its amino acids are CVSRRDSSEAFF.